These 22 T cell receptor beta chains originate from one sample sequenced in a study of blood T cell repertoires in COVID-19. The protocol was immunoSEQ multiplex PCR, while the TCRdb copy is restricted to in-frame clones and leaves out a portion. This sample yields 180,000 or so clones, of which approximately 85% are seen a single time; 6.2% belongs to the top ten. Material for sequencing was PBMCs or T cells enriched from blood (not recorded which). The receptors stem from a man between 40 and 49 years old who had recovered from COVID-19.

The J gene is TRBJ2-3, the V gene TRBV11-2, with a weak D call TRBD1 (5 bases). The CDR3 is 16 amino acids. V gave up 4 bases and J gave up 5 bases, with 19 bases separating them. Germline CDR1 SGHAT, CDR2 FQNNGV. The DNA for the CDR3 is TGTGCCAGCAGCTCGAAGACACGCCAAGGGGTAGATACGCAGTATTTT. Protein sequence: CASSSKTRQGVDTQYF.

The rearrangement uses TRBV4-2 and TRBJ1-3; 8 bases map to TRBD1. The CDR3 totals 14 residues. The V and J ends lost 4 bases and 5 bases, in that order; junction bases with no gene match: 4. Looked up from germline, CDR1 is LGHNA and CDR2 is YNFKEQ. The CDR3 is CASSLDRGRNTIYF. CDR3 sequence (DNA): TGTGCCAGCAGCCTCGACAGGGGTAGAAACACCATATATTTT.

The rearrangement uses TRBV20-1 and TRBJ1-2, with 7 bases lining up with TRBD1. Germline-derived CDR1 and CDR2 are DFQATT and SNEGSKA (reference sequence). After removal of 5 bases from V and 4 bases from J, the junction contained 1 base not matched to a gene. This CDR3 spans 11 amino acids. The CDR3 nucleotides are TGCAGTGCTCGGGACAGCTATGGCTACACCTTC. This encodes CSARDSYGYTF.

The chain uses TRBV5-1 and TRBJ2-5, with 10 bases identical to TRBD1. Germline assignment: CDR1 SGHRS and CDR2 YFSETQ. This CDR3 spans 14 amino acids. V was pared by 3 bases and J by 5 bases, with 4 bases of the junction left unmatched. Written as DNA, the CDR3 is TGCGCCAGCAGCTCGACAGGGGGCGCGGAGACCCAGTACTTC. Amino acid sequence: CASSSTGGAETQYF.

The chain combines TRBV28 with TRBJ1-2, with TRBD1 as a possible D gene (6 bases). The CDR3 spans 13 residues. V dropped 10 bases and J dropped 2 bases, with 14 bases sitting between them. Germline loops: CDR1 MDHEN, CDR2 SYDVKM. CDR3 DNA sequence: TGTGCCACCAAACAGGGCCCAAACTATGGCTACACCTTC. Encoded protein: CATKQGPNYGYTF.

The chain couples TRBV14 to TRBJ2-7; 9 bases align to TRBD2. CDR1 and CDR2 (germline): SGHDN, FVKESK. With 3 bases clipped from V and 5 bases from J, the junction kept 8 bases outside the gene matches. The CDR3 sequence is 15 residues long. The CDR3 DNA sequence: TGTGCCAGCAGCCACACTACCGGGACTAGCCACGAGCAGTACTTC. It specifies CASSHTTGTSHEQYF.

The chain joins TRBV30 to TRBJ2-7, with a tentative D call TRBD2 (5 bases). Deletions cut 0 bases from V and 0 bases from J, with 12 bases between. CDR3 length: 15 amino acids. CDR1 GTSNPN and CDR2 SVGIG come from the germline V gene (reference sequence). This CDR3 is CAWSVRGSGSYEQYF. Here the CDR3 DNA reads TGTGCCTGGAGTGTACGAGGGTCGGGCTCCTACGAGCAGTACTTC.

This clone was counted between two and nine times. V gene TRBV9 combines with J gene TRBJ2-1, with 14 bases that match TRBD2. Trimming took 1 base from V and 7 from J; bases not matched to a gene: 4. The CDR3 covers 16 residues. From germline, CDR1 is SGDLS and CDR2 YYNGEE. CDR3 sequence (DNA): TGTGCCAGCAGCGTAATGGGACTAGCGGGAGAGAATGAGCAGTTCTTC. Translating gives CASSVMGLAGENEQFF.

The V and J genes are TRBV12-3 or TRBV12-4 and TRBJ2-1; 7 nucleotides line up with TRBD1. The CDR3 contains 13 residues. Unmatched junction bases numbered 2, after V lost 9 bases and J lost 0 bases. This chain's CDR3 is CASRQGSYNEQFF. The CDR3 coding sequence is TGTGCCAGTAGACAGGGCTCCTACAATGAGCAGTTCTTC.

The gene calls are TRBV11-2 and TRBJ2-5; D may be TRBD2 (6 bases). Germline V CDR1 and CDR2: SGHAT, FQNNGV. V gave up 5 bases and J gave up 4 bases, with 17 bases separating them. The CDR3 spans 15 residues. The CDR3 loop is CASSLLPGLGETQYF. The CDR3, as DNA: TGTGCCAGCAGCCTCCTACCGGGACTGGGAGAGACCCAGTACTTC.

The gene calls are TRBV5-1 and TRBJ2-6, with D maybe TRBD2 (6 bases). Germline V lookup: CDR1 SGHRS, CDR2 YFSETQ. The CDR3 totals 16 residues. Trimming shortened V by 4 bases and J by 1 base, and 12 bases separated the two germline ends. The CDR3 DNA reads TGCGCCAGCAGCGGAGGGGCCGGATCTGGGGCCAACGTCCTGACTTTC. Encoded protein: CASSGGAGSGANVLTF. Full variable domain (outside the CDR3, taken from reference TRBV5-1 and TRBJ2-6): KAGVTQTPRYLIKTRGQQVTLSCSPISGHRSVSWYQQTPGQGLQFLFEYFSETQRNKGNFPGRFSGRQFSNSRSEMNVSTLELGDSALYLCASSGGAGSGANVLTFGAGSRLTVL.

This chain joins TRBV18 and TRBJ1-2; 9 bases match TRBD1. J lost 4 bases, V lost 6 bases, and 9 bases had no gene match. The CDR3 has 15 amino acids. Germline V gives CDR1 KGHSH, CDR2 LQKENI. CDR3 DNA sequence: TGTGCCAGCTCGGATGTACAGGGGGCCCTCTATGGCTACACCTTC. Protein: CASSDVQGALYGYTF.

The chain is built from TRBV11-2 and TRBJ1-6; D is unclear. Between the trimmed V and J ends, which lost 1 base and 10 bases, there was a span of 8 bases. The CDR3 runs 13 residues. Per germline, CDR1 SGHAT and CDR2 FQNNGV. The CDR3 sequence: CASSLGGNSPLHF. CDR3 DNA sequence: TGTGCCAGCAGCTTAGGAGGGAACTCACCCCTCCACTTT.

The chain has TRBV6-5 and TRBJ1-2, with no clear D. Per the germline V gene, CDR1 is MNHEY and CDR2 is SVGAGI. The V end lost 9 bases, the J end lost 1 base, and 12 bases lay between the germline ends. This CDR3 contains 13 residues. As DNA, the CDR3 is TGTGCCAGTTCCAAGGGAGATAACTATGGCTACACCTTC. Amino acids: CASSKGDNYGYTF.

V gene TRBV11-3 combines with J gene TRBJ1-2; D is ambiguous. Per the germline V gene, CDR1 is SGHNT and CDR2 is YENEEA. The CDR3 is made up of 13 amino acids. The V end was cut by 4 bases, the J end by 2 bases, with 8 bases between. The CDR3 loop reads CASSWPGNYGYTF. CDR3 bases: TGTGCCAGCAGCTGGCCGGGAAACTATGGCTACACCTTC.

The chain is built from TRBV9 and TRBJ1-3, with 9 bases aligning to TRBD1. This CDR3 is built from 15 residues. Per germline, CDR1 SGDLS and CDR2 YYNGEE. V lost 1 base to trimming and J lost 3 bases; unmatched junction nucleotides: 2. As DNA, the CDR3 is TGTGCCAGCAGCGTAACAGGGGGCGTTGGAAACACCATATATTTT. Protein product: CASSVTGGVGNTIYF.

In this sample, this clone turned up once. CDR3: CATSDGTGPEQYF. The CDR3 DNA is TGTGCCACCAGTGATGGGACAGGGCCGGAGCAGTACTTC. This rearrangement joins TRBV24-1 to TRBJ2-7; TRBD1 aligns across 9 bases. Per germline, CDR1 KGHDR and CDR2 SFDVKD. The CDR3 has 13 residues. V lost 3 bases to trimming and J lost 7 bases; unmatched junction nucleotides: 3.

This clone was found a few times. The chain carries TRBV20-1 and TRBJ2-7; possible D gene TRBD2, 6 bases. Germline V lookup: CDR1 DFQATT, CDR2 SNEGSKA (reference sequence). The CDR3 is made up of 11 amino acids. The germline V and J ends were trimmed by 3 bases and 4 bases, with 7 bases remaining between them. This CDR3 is CSARAGYEQYF. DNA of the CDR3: TGCAGTGCTAGGGCGGGGTACGAGCAGTACTTC.

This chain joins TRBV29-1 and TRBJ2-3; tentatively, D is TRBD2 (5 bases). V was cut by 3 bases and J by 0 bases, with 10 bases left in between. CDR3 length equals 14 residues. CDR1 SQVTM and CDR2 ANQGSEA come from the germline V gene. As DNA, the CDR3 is TGCAGCGTTGAGTCGGGGATAAGCACAGATACGCAGTATTTT. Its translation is CSVESGISTDTQYF.

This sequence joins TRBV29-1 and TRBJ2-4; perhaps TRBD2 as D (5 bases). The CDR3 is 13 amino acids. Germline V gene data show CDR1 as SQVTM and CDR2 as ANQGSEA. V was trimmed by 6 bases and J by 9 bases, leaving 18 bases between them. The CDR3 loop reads CSVTKGVGGIQYF. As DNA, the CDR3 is TGCAGCGTCACCAAGGGAGTCGGTGGCATTCAGTACTTC.

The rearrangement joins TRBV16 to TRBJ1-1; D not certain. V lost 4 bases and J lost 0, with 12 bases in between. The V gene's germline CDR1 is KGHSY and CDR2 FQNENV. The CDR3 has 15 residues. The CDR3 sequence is CASSRPDFVNTEAFF. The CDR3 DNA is TGTGCCAGCAGCCGACCGGACTTCGTGAACACTGAAGCTTTCTTT.

The CDR3 spells CASSSDRANSPLHF. DNA for the CDR3: TGTGCCAGCAGCTCGGACAGGGCTAATTCACCCCTCCACTTT. V is TRBV5-6 and J is TRBJ1-6; the match to TRBD1 covers 8 bases. There are 14 residues in the CDR3. In germline, CDR1 is SGHDT, CDR2 YYEEEE. After removal of 3 bases from V and 6 bases from J, the junction contained 2 bases not matched to a gene. The full variable domain, with the rest looked up from reference TRBV5-6 and TRBJ1-6, is DAGVTQSPTHLIKTRGQQVTLRCSPKSGHDTVSWYQQALGQGPQFIFQYYEEEERQRGNFPDRFSGHQFPNYSSELNVNALLLGDSALYLCASSSDRANSPLHFGNGTRLTVT.